The 20 T cell receptor beta chains given below trace back to one sample, sequenced in a study of blood T cell repertoires in COVID-19. Generated by immunoSEQ multiplex PCR, the TCRdb table keeps only in-frame clones and is missing some. The table records around 280,000 clones, 87% of them present only once. The sample consisted of PBMCs or T cells enriched from blood (not recorded which). These receptors were collected from a woman in her 40s who had recovered from COVID-19.

The chain carries TRBV7-2 and TRBJ1-5; no reliable D call. This CDR3 is 13 amino acids long. In germline, CDR1 is SGHTA, CDR2 FQGNSA. V lost 5 bases to trimming and J lost 3 bases, with 8 bases between them. The CDR3 sequence is CASSVRLNQPQHF. DNA of the CDR3: TGTGCCAGCAGCGTACGACTCAATCAGCCCCAGCATTTT.

V and J are TRBV5-4 and TRBJ2-6; a possible D gene is TRBD1 (6 bases). The germline gives CDR1 SGHNT, CDR2 YYREEE (reference sequence). This CDR3 has 18 amino acids. V was cut by 4 bases and J by 4 bases, with 21 bases left in between. CDR3 protein: CASSPFGGSLSGANVLTF. The DNA for the CDR3 is TGTGCCAGCAGCCCCTTTGGGGGCTCCCTCTCGGGGGCCAACGTCCTGACTTTC.

The chain combines TRBV18 with TRBJ1-1; perhaps TRBD1 as D (5 bases). V gave up 6 bases and J gave up 5 bases, with 19 bases separating them. This CDR3 has 15 residues. The germline CDR1 and CDR2 sequences are KGHSH and LQKENI. CDR3 DNA: TGTGCCAGCTCGGAGAGGAGGGGAGAAGGGACTGAAGCTTTCTTT. Translating it yields CASSERRGEGTEAFF.

This chain's CDR3 is CASSLASGSPNSPLHF. CDR3 in DNA: TGTGCCAGCAGCTTGGCCTCAGGGTCACCAAATTCACCCCTCCACTTT. The V gene is TRBV5-8, the J gene TRBJ1-6; a possible D gene is TRBD1 (5 bases). V was pared by 0 bases and J by 7 bases, with 14 bases between. The CDR3 is 16 residues long. CDR1 and CDR2 (germline): SGHTS, YDEGEE.

The CDR3 nucleotides read TGTGCCAGCAGCATACTAGCGGGAGGGGAGACCCAGTACTTC. Amino acid sequence: CASSILAGGETQYF. The V call is TRBV21-1, the J call TRBJ2-5; TRBD2 is the table's D call and was not checked against the DNA. TRBV21-1 is reported as a pseudogene. CDR3 length equals 14 residues.

The chain carries TRBV9 and TRBJ2-7, with D tentatively TRBD2 (6 bases). The germline gives CDR1 SGDLS, CDR2 YYNGEE. The CDR3 runs to 14 residues. V was shortened by 0 bases and J by 4 bases, with 11 bases between the two germline ends. DNA of the CDR3: TGTGCCAGCAGCGTAGGGGGCGGGAATTACGAGCAGTACTTC. It yields the protein CASSVGGGNYEQYF. Filled out from reference TRBV9 and TRBJ2-7, the complete variable domain reads DSGVTQTPKHLITATGQRVTLRCSPRSGDLSVYWYQQSLDQGLQFLIQYYNGEERAKGNILERFSAQQFPDLHSELNLSSLELGDSALYFCASSVGGGNYEQYFGPGTRLTVT.

J is TRBJ2-7 and V is TRBV2, with 14 bases that match TRBD2. V lost 5 bases to trimming and J lost 6 bases; unmatched junction nucleotides: 6. This CDR3 contains 15 residues. Germline CDR1 SNHLY, CDR2 FYNNEI. The CDR3 here is CASSRLGLAGAEQYF. CDR3 in DNA: TGTGCCAGCAGTAGACTGGGACTAGCGGGAGCCGAGCAGTACTTC.

The V call is TRBV7-9, the J call TRBJ2-7; 8 positions match TRBD1. The germline V gene encodes CDR1 SEHNR and CDR2 FQNEAQ (reference sequence). J lost 12 bases, V lost 1 base, and 8 bases had no gene match. This CDR3 region has 13 residues. Here the CDR3 DNA reads TGTGCCAGCAGCTTAGGCCAGTCTGACAGGGGGTACTTC. Translated: CASSLGQSDRGYF.

The chain joins TRBV3-1 (or the pseudogene TRBV3-2) to TRBJ2-3, with D perhaps matching TRBD2 (5 bases). Trimming took off 0 bases at V and 4 bases at J, with 14 bases between the two ends. In germline, CDR1 is LGHDT, CDR2 YNNKEL (reference sequence). The CDR3 extends over 16 amino acids. The CDR3 spells CASSQEWTGRADTQYF. The CDR3 coding sequence is TGTGCCAGCAGCCAAGAGTGGACTGGACGCGCAGATACGCAGTATTTT.

The chain carries TRBV19 and TRBJ2-1; 9 nucleotides align to TRBD2. Trimming cost V 3 bases and J 10 bases; bases outside gene matches: 7. Germline CDR1 reads LNHDA; CDR2 reads SQIVND (reference sequence). There are 14 residues in the CDR3. The CDR3 sequence: CASSMGREGGEQFF. The CDR3 DNA sequence: TGTGCCAGTAGTATGGGGCGGGAGGGCGGAGAGCAGTTCTTC.

This chain links TRBV7-6 with TRBJ2-1, with TRBD1 matching over 7 bases. CDR1 is SGHVS, CDR2 FNYEAQ, per germline. This CDR3 region has 15 residues. J was trimmed by 4 bases and V by 1 base; bases with no gene match: 4. DNA of the CDR3: TGTGCCAGCAGCTTAGAAGGGACAGTATACAATGAGCAGTTCTTC. The encoded protein is CASSLEGTVYNEQFF.

The chain has TRBV5-1 and TRBJ2-3, with D possibly being TRBD2 (6 bases). The CDR3 length is 17 residues. Germline V gene sequence: CDR1 SGHRS, CDR2 YFSETQ. V was cut by 1 base and J by 0 bases, with 15 bases left in between. CDR3 bases: TGCGCCAGCAGCTTGATGGCCAGCGGGTCTAGCACAGATACGCAGTATTTT. This codes for CASSLMASGSSTDTQYF.

The chain recombines TRBV5-4 with TRBJ1-2; TRBD1 aligns across 8 bases. CDR1 is SGHNT, CDR2 YYREEE, per germline (reference sequence). The CDR3 totals 13 residues. V shed 1 base, J shed 8 bases, and the junction held 4 bases outside the gene matches. The chain's CDR3 is CASSLQGARGYTF. In DNA, the CDR3 is TGTGCCAGCAGCTTGCAGGGGGCGAGAGGCTACACCTTC. Full variable domain (missing parts from reference TRBV5-4 and TRBJ1-2): ETGVTQSPTHLIKTRGQQVTLRCSSQSGHNTVSWYQQALGQGPQFIFQYYREEENGRGNFPPRFSGLQFPNYSSELNVNALELDDSALYLCASSLQGARGYTFGSGTRLTVV.

J is TRBJ2-7 and V is TRBV10-3; TRBD2 might be the D (6 bases). The CDR3 is made up of 13 amino acids. V dropped 2 bases and J dropped 5 bases, with 10 bases sitting between them. Germline CDR1 reads ENHRY; CDR2 reads SYGVKD. The CDR3 DNA reads TGTGCCATCAGTGAGCGACCTAGCGACGAGCAGTACTTC. Encoded protein: CAISERPSDEQYF.

This clone has a handful of counts. The DNA of the CDR3 is TGTGCCAGCAGCCAAGATGCGACTAGCATAAAGACCCAGTACTTC. As protein: CASSQDATSIKTQYF. V is TRBV3-1 (or the pseudogene TRBV3-2) and J is TRBJ2-5, with 7 bases identical to TRBD2. The CDR3 spans 15 residues. Per germline, CDR1 LGHDT and CDR2 YNNKEL (reference sequence). With 0 bases clipped from V and 6 bases from J, the junction kept 7 bases outside the gene matches.

This clone has a handful of counts. V and J are TRBV4-1 and TRBJ2-1; weak D call: TRBD2 (5 bases). Germline CDR1 and CDR2: MGHRA and YSYEKL. Trimming removed 1 base from V and 3 bases from J, with 13 bases in between. The CDR3 runs to 16 residues. The CDR3 nucleotides read TGCGCCAGCAGCCAAGTCCAGGCTAGCAGCTACAATGAGCAGTTCTTC. It codes for CASSQVQASSYNEQFF.

The rearrangement uses TRBV28 and TRBJ1-2, with a weak D call TRBD1 (5 bases). The CDR3 loop spans 14 amino acids. With 1 base removed from V and 8 bases from J, the gap between germline ends came to 14 bases. CDR1 MDHEN and CDR2 SYDVKM come from the germline V gene. Here the CDR3 DNA reads TGTGCCAGCAGTTTATCGGGGGGAGTTCCGGGCTACACCTTC. This encodes CASSLSGGVPGYTF.

In its sample, this clone was seen once. The J gene is TRBJ1-1, the V gene TRBV28; D gene uncertain. Trimming took 2 bases from V and 12 from J, leaving 16 bases between them. CDR3 size: 13 residues. CDR1 MDHEN and CDR2 SYDVKM come from the germline V gene. CDR3 loop: CASSLSPEGGSFF. The DNA for the CDR3 is TGTGCCAGCAGTTTAAGTCCGGAGGGCGGGTCTTTCTTT. Full variable domain (outside the CDR3, taken from reference TRBV28 and TRBJ1-1): DVKVTQSSRYLVKRTGEKVFLECVQDMDHENMFWYRQDPGLGLRLIYFSYDVKMKEKGDIPEGYSVSREKKERFSLILESASTNQTSMYLCASSLSPEGGSFFGQGTRLTVV.

The chain is built from TRBV7-3 and TRBJ2-5; 7 bases are a match to TRBD2. CDR1 is SGHTA, CDR2 FQGTGA, per germline. The CDR3 is made up of 12 amino acids. V dropped 2 bases and J dropped 7; count of bases not matched to a gene: 1. CDR3: CASSLGEGTQYF. The CDR3 DNA sequence: TGTGCCAGCAGCTTAGGGGAGGGGACCCAGTACTTC.

This clone was seen repeatedly, ten times or more. V and J are TRBV5-4 and TRBJ2-3, with 10 bases fitting TRBD2. The CDR3 spans 18 residues. Germline V gene sequence: CDR1 SGHNT, CDR2 YYREEE (reference sequence). Losses at the gene ends were 0 bases for V and 0 bases for J; bases not matched to a gene: 7. CDR3 amino acids: CASSLARASGGSTDTQYF. The DNA for the CDR3 is TGTGCCAGCAGCTTGGCAAGGGCTAGCGGGGGAAGCACAGATACGCAGTATTTT.